This T cell receptor (beta chain) is from a study of control samples from healthy donors and cancer patients. This CDR3 contains 15 residues. Trimming removed 3 bases from V and 2 bases from J; junction bases left unmatched: 7. Germline-derived CDR1 and CDR2 are SGDLS and YYNGEE. Produced via immunoSEQ multiplex PCR; TCRdb's table is partial and in-frame only. The table includes about 110,000 clones, more than 85% detected once. The receptor was derived from a woman in her fifties or sixties in good health. This rearrangement joins TRBV9 to TRBJ2-5, with 7 bases identical to TRBD1. The sample consisted of blood. CDR3 region: CASSALGGGQETQYF. The CDR3 DNA follows: TGTGCCAGCAGCGCCCTAGGGGGCGGTCAAGAGACCCAGTACTTC.